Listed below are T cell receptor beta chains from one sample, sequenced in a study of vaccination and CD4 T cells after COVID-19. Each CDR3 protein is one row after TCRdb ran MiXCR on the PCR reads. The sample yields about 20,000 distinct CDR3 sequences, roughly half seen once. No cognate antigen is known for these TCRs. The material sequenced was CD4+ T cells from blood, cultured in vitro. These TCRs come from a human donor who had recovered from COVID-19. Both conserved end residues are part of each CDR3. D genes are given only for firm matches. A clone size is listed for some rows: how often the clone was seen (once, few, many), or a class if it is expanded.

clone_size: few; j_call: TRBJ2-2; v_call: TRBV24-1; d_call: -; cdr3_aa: CATSDLWDTHTGELFF; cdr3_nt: TGTGCCACCAGTGATTTGTGGGACACTCACACCGGGGAGCTGTTTTTT
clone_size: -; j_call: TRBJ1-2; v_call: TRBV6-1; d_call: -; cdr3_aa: CASTTFGANYGYTF; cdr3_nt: TGTGCCAGCACAACCTTCGGAGCTAACTATGGCTACACCTTC
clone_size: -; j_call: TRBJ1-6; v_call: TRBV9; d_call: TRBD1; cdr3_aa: CASSADRVENSPLHF; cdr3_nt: TGTGCCAGCAGCGCCGACAGGGTGGAAAATTCACCCCTCCACTTT
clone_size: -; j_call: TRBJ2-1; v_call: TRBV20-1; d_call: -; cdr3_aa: CSARMGSTRAYNEQFF; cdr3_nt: TGCAGTGCTAGGATGGGGTCGACAAGGGCCTACAATGAGCAGTTCTTC
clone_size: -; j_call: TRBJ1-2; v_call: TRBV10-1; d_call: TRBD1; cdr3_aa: CASRQLRDRDIYYGYTF; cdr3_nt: TGCGCCAGCAGACAACTAAGGGACAGGGACATCTACTATGGCTACACCTTC
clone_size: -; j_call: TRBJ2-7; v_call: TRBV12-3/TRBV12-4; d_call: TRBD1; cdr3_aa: CASSRGGQGARRQYF; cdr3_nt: TGTGCCAGCAGTCGGGGGGGACAGGGGGCCCGACGGCAGTACTTC
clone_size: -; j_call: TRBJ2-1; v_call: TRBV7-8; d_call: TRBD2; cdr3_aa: CASSSGGGSPYNEQFF; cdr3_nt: TGTGCCAGCAGCTCCGGGGGGGGTTCGCCCTACAATGAGCAGTTCTTC
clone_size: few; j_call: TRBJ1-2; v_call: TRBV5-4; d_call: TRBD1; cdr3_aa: CASSSPGQGYGYTF; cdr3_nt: TGTGCCAGCAGCTCACCGGGACAGGGCTATGGCTACACCTTC
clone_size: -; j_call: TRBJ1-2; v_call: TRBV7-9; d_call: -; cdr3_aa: CASSQSYGYTF; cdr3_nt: TGTGCCAGCAGCCAAAGCTATGGCTACACCTTC
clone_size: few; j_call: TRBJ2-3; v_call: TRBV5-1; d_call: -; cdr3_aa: CASSLGGRSTDTQYF; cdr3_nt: TGCGCCAGCAGCTTGGGAGGGAGAAGCACAGATACGCAGTATTTT
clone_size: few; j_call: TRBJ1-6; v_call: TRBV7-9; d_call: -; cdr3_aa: CASSGPATINSPLHF; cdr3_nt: TGTGCCAGCAGCGGACCTGCGACGATCAATTCACCCCTCCACTTT
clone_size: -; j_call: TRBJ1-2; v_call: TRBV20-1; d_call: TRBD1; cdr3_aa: CSARKPGGLDYGYTF; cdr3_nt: TGCAGTGCTAGAAAACCAGGGGGATTAGACTATGGCTACACCTTC
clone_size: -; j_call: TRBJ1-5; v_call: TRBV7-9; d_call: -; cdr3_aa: CASSLPDGAQHF; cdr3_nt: TGTGCCAGCAGCCTCCCAGACGGAGCCCAGCATTTT
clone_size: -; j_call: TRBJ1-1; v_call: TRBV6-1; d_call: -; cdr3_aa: CASRSDSYTEAFF; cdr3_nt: TGTGCCAGCAGAAGCGACAGTTACACTGAAGCTTTCTTT
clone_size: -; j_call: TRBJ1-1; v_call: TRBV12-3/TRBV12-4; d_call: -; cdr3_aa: CASSPDGVVSTEAFF; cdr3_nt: TGTGCCAGCAGCCCAGACGGGGTCGTCTCCACTGAAGCTTTCTTT
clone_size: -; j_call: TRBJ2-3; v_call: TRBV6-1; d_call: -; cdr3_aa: CASTRAFTDTQYF; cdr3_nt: TGTGCCAGCACCCGGGCCTTCACAGATACGCAGTATTTT
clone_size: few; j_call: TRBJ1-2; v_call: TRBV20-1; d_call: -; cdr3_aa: CSARDITRRDGYTF; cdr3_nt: TGCAGTGCTAGAGATATAACCCGACGGGATGGCTACACCTTC
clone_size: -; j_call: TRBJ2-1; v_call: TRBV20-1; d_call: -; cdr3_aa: CSAIGTNNEQFF; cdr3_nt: TGCAGTGCTATAGGGACGAACAATGAGCAGTTCTTC
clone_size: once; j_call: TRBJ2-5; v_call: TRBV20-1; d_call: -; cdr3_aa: CSASGAETQYF; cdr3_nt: TGCAGTGCTAGTGGGGCAGAGACCCAGTACTTC
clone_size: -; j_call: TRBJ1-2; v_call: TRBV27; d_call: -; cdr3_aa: CASSSGTGRGYTF; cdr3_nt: TGTGCCAGCAGTTCAGGGACGGGCCGCGGCTACACCTTC
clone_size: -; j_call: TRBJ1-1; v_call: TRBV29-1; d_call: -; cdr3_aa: CSGWWFTEAFF; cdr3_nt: TGCAGCGGATGGTGGTTCACTGAAGCTTTCTTT
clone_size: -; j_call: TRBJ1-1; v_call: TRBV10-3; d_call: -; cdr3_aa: CASMWGNTEAFF; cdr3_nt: TGTGCCAGCATGTGGGGGAACACTGAAGCTTTCTTT
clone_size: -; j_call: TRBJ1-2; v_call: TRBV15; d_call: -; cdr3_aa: CATRPQGAYGYTF; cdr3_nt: TGTGCCACCAGACCACAGGGAGCATATGGCTACACCTTC
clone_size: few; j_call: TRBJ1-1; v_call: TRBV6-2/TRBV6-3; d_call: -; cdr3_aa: CASSPTGINTEAFF; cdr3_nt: TGTGCCAGCAGTCCCACAGGGATTAACACTGAAGCTTTCTTT
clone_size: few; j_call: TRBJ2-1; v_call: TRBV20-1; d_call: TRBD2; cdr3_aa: CSASLAASSYNEQFF; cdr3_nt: TGCAGTGCTTCTCTAGCGGCTAGCTCCTACAATGAGCAGTTCTTC
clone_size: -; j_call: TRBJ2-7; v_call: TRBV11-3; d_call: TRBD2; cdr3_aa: CASSPTTSVSYEQYF; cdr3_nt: TGTGCCAGCAGCCCGACGACTAGCGTCTCCTACGAGCAGTACTTC
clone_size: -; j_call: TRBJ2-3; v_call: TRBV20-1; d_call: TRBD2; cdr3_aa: CSASTLLAGVPDTQYF; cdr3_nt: TGCAGTGCTTCGACACTACTAGCGGGGGTTCCAGATACGCAGTATTTT
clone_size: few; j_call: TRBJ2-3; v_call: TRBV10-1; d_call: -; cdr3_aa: CASSGLGTDTQYF; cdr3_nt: TGCGCCAGCAGTGGTCTGGGGACAGATACGCAGTATTTT
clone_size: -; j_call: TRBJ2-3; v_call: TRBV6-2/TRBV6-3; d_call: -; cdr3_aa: CASSYPTPGADTQYF; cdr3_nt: TGTGCCAGCAGTTACCCTACACCAGGGGCAGATACGCAGTATTTT
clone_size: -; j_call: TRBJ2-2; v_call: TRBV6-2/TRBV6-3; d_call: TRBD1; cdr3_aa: CASSLTDRGTGELFF; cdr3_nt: TGTGCCAGCAGTCTAACCGACAGGGGCACCGGGGAGCTGTTTTTT
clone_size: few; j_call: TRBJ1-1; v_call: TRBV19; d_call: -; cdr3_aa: CASIGGLLNTEAFF; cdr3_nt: TGTGCCAGTATTGGCGGGCTTCTCAACACTGAAGCTTTCTTT
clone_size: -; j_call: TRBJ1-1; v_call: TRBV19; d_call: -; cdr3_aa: CASKVGRVNTEAFF; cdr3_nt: TGTGCCAGTAAGGTAGGCAGGGTGAACACTGAAGCTTTCTTT
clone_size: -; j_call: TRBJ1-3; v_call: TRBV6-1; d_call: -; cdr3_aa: CASSEAQTGNTIYF; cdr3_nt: TGTGCCAGCAGTGAAGCGCAGACCGGAAACACCATATATTTT
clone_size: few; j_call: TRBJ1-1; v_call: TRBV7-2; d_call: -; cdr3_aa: CASSFRQGLNTEAFF; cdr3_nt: TGTGCCAGCAGCTTTCGGCAGGGACTGAACACTGAAGCTTTCTTT
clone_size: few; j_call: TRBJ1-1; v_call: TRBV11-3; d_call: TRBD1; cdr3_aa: CASSGTGTGRAEEAFF; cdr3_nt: TGTGCCAGCAGCGGCACCGGGACAGGCAGGGCTGAGGAAGCTTTCTTT
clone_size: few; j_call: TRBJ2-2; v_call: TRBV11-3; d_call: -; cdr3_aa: CASSLAGRTNTGELFF; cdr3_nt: TGTGCCAGCAGCTTAGCGGGCAGGACGAACACCGGGGAGCTGTTTTTT
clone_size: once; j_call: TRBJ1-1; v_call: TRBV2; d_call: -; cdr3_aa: CASTKDSTEAFF; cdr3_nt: TGTGCCAGCACTAAGGACAGCACTGAAGCTTTCTTT
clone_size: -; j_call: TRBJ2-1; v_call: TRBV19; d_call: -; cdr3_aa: CASSREGQPYNEQFF; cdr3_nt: TGTGCCAGTAGTAGGGAAGGACAGCCCTACAATGAGCAGTTCTTC
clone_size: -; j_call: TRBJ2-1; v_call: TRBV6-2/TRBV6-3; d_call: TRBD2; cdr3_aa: CASSSLAFNEQFF; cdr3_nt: TGTGCCAGCAGTTCACTAGCGTTCAATGAGCAGTTCTTC
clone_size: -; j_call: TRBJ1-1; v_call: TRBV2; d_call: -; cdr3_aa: CASRVLLVNTEAFF; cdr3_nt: TGTGCCAGCAGGGTGCTGCTAGTCAACACTGAAGCTTTCTTT
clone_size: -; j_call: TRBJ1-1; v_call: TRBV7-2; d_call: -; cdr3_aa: CASSSQGPFNTEAFF; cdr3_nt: TGTGCCAGCAGCTCACAGGGCCCCTTTAACACTGAAGCTTTCTTT
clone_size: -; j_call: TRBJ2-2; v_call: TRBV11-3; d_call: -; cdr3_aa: CASSLRNTGELFF; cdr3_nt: TGTGCCAGCAGCTTAAGAAACACCGGGGAGCTGTTTTTT
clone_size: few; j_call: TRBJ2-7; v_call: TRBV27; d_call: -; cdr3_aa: CASSLSGHWAGEQYF; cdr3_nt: TGTGCCAGCAGTTTATCTGGTCATTGGGCGGGCGAGCAGTACTTC
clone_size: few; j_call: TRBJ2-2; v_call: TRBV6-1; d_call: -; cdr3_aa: CASSSGRAPNTGELFF; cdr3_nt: TGTGCCAGCAGCTCCGGACGGGCGCCGAACACCGGGGAGCTGTTTTTT
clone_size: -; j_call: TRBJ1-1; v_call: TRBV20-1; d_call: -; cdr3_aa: CSAHGGGGNTEAFF; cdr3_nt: TGCAGTGCTCACGGTGGGGGGGGCAACACTGAAGCTTTCTTT
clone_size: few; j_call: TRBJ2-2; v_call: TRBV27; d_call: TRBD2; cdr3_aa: CASSFPLSGRGTGELFF; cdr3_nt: TGTGCCAGCAGTTTCCCTCTTAGCGGGAGAGGGACCGGGGAGCTGTTTTTT
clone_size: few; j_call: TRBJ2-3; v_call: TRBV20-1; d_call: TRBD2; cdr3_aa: CSARGASGGSTDTQYF; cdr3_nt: TGCAGTGCTAGGGGCGCTAGCGGGGGGAGCACAGATACGCAGTATTTT
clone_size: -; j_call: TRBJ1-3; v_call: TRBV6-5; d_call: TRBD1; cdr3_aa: CASSYSEGASSGNTIYF; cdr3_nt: TGTGCCAGCAGTTACTCGGAGGGGGCCTCCTCTGGAAACACCATATATTTT
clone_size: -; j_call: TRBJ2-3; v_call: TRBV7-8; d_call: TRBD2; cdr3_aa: CASSSRTRRDTQYF; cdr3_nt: TGTGCCAGCAGCTCTAGGACTAGACGGGATACGCAGTATTTT